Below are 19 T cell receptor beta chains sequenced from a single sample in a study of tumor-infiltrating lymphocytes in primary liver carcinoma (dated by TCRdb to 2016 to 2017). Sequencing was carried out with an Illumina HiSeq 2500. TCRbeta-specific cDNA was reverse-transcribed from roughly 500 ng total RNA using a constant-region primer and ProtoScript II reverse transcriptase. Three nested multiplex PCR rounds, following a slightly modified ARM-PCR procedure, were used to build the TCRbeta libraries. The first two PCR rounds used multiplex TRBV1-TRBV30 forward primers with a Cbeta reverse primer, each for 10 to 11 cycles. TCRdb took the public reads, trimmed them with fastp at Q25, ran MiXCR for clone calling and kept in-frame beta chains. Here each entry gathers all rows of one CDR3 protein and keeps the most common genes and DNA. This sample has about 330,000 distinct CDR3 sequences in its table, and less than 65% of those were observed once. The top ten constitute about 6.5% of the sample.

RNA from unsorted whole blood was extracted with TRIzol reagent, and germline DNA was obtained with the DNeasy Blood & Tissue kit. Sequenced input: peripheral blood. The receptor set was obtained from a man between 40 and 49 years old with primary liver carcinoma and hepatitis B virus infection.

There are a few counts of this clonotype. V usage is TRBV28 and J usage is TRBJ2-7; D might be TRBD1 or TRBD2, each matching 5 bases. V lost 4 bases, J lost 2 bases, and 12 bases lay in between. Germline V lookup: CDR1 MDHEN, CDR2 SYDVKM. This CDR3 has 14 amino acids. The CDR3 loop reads CASSSTGTAYEQYF. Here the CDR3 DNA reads TGTGCCAGCAGTTCCACCGGGACGGCCTACGAGCAGTACTTC.

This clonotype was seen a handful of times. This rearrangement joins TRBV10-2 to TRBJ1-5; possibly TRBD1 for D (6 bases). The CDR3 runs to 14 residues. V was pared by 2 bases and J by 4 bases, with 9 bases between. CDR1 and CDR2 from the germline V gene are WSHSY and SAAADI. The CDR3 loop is CASSEQGTNQPQHF. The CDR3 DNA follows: TGCGCCAGCAGTGAGCAGGGGACAAATCAGCCCCAGCATTTT.

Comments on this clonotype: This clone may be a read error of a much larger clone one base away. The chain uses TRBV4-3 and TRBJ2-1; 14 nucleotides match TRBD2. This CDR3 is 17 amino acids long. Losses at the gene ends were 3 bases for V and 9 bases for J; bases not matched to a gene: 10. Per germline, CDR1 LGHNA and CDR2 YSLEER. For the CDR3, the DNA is TGCGCCAGCAGCCATCGCGGGACTAGCGGGGGTGACAGTGAGCAGTTCTTC. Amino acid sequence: CASSHRGTSGGDSEQFF.

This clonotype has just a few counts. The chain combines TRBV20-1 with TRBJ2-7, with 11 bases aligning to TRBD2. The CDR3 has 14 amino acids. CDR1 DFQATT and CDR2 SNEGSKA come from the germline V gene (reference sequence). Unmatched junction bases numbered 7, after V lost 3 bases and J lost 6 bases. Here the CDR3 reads CSASQLAGASEQYF. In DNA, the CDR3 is TGCAGTGCTAGTCAACTAGCGGGAGCCAGCGAGCAGTACTTC.

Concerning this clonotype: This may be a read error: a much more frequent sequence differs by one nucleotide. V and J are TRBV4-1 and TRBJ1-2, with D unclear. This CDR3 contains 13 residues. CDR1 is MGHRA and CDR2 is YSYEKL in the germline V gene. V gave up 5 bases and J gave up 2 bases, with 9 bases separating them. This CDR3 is CASSSGSNYGYTF. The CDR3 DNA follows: TGCGCCAGCAGCTCCGGCTCAAACTATGGCTACACCTTC.

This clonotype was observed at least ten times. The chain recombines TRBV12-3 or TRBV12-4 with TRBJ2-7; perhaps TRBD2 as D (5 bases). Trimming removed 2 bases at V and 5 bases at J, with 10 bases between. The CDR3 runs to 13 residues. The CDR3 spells CASSLTDGDEQYF. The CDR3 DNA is TGTGCCAGCAGTTTAACCGACGGGGACGAGCAGTACTTC.

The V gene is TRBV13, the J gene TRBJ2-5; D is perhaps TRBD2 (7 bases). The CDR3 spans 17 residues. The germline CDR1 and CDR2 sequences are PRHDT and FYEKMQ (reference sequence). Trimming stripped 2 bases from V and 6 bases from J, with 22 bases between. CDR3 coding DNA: TGTGCCAGCAGCTTAAACGTCGACGAGGGGGGGGATAAGACCCAGTACTTC. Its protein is CASSLNVDEGGDKTQYF. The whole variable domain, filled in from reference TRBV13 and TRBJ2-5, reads AAGVIQSPRHLIKEKRETATLKCYPIPRHDTVYWYQQGPGQDPQFLISFYEKMQSDKGSIPDRFSAQQFSDYHSELNMSSLELGDSALYFCASSLNVDEGGDKTQYFGPGTRLLVL.

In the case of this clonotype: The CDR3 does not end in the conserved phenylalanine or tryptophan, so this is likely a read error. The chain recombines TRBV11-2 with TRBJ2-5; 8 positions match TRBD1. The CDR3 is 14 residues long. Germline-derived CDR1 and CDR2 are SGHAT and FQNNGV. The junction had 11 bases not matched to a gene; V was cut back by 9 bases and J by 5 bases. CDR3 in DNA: TGTGCCAGTAGTTTACGACAGGGGTCTGAGACCCAGTACCTC. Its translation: CASSLRQGSETQYL.

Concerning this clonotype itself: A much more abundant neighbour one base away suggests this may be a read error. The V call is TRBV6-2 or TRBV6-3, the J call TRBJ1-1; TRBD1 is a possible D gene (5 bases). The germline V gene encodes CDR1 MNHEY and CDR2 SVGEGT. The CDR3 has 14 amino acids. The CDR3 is CASSYSGRVVEDFF. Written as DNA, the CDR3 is TGTGCCAGCAGTTACAGTGGCAGGGTCGTTGAAGATTTCTTT.

CDR3: CASSIVASSYNEQFF. The CDR3, as DNA: TGTGCCAGCAGCATAGTAGCGAGCTCCTACAATGAGCAGTTCTTC. The chain joins TRBV5-4 to TRBJ2-1; a possible D gene is TRBD2 (5 bases). CDR1 and CDR2 from the germline V gene are SGHNT and YYREEE (reference sequence). Trimming removed 4 bases at V and 0 bases at J, with 11 bases between. The CDR3 loop spans 15 amino acids.

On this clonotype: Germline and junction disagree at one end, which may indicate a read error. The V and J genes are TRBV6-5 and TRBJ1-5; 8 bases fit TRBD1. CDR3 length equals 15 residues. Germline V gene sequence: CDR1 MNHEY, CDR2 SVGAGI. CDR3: CASSETTGDNQPQHF. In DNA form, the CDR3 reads TGTGCTAGCAGTGAAACGACAGGGGACAATCAGCCCCAGCATTTT.

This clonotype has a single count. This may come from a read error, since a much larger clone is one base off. CDR3 sequence: CGVVAGLGYTF. CDR3 in DNA: TGCGGCGTTGTGGCCGGGCTTGGCTACACCTTC. The V call is TRBV29-1, the J call TRBJ1-2, with D hard to call. The CDR3 is 11 residues long. Germline CDR1 SQVTM, CDR2 ANQGSEA.

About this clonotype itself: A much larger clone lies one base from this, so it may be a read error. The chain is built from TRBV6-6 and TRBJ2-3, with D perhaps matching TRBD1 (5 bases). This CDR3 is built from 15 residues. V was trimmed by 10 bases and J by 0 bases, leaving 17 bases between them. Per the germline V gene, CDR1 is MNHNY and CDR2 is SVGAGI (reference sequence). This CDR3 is CATTPQGPSTDTQYF. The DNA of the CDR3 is TGTGCCACCACCCCCCAGGGCCCTAGCACAGATACGCAGTATTTT.

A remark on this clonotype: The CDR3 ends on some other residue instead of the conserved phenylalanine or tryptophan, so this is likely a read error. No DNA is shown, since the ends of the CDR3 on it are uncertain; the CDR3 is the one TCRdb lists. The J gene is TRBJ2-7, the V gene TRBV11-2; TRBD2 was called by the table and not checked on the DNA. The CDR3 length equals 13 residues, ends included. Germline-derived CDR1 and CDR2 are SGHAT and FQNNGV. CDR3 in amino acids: CASSFPGLAGFDL.

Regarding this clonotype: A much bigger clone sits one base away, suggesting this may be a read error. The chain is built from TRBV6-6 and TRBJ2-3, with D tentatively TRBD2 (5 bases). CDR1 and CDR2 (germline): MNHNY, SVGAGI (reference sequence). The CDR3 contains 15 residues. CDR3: CASSNSGKSTDTEYF. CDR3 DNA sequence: TGTGCCAGCAGTAATTCGGGAAAAAGCACAGATACGGAGTATTTT.

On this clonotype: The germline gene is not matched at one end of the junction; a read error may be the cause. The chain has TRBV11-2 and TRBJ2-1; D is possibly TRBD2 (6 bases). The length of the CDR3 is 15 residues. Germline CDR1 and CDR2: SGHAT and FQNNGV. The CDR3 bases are TGCGCCGGCAGCTTAGATAGCAGGGAGGACAATGAGCAGTTCTTC. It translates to CAGSLDSREDNEQFF.

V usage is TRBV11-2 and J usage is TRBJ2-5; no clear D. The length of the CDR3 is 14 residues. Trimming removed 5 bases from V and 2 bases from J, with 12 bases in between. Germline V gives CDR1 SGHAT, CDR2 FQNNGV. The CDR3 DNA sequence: TGTGCCAGCAGCCCCCTGACATGGCAAGAGACCCAGTACTTC. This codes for CASSPLTWQETQYF.

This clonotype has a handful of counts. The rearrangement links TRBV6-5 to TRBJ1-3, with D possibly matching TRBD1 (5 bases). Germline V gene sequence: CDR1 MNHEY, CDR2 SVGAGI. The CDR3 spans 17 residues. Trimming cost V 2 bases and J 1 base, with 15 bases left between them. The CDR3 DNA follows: TGTGCCAGCAGTTACCGAGGGACCCGCCTTTCTGGAAACACCATATATTTT. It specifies CASSYRGTRLSGNTIYF.

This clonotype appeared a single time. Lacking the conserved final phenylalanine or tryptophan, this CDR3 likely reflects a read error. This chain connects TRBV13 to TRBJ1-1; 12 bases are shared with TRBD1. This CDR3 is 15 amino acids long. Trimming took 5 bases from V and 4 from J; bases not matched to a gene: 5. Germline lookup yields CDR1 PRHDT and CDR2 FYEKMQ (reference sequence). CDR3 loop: CASSVPGQGATEAFS. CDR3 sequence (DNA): TGTGCCAGCAGCGTGCCGGGACAGGGGGCCACTGAAGCTTTCTCT.